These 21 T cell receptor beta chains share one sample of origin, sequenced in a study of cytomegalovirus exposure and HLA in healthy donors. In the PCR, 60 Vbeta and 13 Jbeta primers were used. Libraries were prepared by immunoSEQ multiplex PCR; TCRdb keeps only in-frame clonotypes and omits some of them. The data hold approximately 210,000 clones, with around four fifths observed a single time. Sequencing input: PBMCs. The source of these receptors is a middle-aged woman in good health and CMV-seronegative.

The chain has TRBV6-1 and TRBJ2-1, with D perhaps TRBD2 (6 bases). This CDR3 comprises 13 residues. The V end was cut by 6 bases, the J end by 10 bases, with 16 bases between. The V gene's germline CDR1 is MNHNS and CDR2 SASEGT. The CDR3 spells CASRTAGTDEQFF. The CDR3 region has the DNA TGTGCCAGCAGGACAGCGGGCACAGACGAGCAGTTCTTC.

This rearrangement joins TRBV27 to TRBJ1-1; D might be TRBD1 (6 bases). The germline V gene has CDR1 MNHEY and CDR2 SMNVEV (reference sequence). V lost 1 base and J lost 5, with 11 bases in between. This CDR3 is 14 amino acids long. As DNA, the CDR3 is TGTGCCAGCAGTTTATACAGGGTGGGGACTGAAGCTTTCTTT. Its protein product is CASSLYRVGTEAFF.

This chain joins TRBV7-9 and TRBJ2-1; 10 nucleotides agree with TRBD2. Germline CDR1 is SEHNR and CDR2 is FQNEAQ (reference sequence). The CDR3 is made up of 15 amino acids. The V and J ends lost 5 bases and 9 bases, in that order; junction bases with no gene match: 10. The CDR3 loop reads CASSLLAGTEGEQFF. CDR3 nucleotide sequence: TGTGCCAGCAGCCTACTAGCGGGAACCGAGGGTGAGCAGTTCTTC.

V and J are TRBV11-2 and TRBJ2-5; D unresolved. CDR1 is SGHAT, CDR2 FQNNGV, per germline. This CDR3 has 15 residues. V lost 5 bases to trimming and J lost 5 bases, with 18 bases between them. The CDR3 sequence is CASSNRLSKGETQYF. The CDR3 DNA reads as TGTGCCAGCAGCAATCGACTGTCAAAAGGCGAGACCCAGTACTTC.

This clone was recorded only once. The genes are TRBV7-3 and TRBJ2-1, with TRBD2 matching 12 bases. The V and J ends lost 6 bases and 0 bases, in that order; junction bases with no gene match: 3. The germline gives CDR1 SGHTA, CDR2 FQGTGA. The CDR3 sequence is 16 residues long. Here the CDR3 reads CASSTTSGSSYNEQFF. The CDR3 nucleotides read TGTGCCAGCAGTACGACTAGCGGGAGCTCCTACAATGAGCAGTTCTTC. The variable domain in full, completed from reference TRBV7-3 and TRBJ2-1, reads GAGVSQTPSNKVTEKGKYVELRCDPISGHTALYWYRQSLGQGPEFLIYFQGTGAADDSGLPNDRFFAVRPEGSVSTLKIQRTERGDSAVYLCASSTTSGSSYNEQFFGPGTRLTVL.

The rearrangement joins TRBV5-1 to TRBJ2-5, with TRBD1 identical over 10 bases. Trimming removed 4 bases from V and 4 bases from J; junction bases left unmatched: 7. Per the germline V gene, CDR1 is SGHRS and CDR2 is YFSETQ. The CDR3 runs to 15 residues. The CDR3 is CASSVGQGMGETQYF. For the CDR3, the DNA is TGCGCCAGCAGCGTGGGACAGGGGATGGGAGAGACCCAGTACTTC.

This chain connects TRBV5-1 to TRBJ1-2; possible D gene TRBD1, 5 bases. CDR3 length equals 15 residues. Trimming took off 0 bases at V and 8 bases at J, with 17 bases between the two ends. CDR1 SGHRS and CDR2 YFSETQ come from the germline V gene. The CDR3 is CASSLEAREFGGYTF. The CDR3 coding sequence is TGCGCCAGCAGCTTGGAGGCCAGGGAATTTGGGGGCTACACCTTC.

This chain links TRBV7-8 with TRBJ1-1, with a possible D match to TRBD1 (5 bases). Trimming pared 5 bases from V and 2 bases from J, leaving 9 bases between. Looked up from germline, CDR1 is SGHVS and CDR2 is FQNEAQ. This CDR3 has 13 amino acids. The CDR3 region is CASSLDRNTEAFF. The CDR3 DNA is TGTGCCAGCAGCCTAGACAGAAACACTGAAGCTTTCTTT.

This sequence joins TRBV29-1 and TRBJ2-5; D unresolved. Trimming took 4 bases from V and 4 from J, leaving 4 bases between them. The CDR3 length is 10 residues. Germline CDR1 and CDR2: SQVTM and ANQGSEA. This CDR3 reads CSVAGETQYF. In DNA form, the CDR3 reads TGCAGCGTTGCAGGAGAGACCCAGTACTTC.

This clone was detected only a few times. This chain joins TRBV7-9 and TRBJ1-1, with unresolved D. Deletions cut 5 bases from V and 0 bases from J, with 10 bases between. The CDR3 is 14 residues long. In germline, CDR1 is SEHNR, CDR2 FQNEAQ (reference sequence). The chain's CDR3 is CASSLSPLNTEAFF. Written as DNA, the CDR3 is TGTGCCAGCAGCCTCTCCCCCCTGAACACTGAAGCTTTCTTT.

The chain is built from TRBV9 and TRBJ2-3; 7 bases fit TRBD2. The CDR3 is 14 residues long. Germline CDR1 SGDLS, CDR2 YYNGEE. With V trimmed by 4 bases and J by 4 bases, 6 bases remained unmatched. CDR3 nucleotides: TGTGCCAGCAGCCTCACTAGCGCTCCAGATACGCAGTATTTT. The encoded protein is CASSLTSAPDTQYF.

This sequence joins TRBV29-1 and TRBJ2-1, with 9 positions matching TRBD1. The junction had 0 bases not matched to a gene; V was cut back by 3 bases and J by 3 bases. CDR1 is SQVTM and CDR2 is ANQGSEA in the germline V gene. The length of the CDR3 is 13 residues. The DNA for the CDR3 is TGCAGCGTTGAGGACAGGGGCTACAATGAGCAGTTCTTC. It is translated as CSVEDRGYNEQFF.

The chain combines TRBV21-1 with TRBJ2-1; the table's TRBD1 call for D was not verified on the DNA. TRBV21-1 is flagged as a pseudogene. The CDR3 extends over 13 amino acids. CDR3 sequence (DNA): TGTGCCAGCGCGGCAGGGGTTAACAATGAGCAGTTCTTC. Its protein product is CASAAGVNNEQFF.

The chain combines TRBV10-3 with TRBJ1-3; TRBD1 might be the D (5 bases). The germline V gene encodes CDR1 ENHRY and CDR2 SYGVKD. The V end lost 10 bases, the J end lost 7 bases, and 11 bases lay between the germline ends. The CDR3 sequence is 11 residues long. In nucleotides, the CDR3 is TGTGCCACCGAAGGGGTTAACACCATATATTTT. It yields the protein CATEGVNTIYF.

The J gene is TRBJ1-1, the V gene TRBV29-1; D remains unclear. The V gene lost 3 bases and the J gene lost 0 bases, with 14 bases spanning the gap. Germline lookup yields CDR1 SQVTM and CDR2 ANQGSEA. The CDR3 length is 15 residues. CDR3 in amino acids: CSVEREVTMNTEAFF. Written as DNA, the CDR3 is TGCAGCGTTGAGAGGGAAGTGACGATGAACACTGAAGCTTTCTTT.

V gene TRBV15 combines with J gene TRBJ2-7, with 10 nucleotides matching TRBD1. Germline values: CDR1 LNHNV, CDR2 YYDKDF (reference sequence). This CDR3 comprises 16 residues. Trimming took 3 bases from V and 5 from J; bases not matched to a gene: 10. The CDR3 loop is CATSRGTGTGVDEQYF. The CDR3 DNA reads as TGTGCCACCAGCAGGGGGACCGGGACAGGGGTGGACGAGCAGTACTTC.

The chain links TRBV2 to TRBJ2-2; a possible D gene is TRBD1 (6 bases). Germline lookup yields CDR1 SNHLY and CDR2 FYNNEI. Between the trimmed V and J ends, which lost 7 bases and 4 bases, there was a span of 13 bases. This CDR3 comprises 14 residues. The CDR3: CASKRTDSTGELFF. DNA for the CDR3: TGTGCCAGCAAAAGGACAGACTCCACCGGGGAGCTGTTTTTT.

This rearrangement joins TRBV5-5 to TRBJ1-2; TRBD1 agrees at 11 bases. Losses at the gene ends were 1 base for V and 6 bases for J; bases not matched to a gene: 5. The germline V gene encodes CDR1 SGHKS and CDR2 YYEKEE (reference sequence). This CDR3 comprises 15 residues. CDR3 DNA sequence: TGTGCCAGCAGCTTGTGGGGGACAGGGGGGCATGGCTACACCTTC. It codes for CASSLWGTGGHGYTF. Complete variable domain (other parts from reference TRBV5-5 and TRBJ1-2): DAGVTQSPTHLIKTRGQQVTLRCSPISGHKSVSWYQQVLGQGPQFIFQYYEKEERGRGNFPDRFSARQFPNYSSELNVNALLLGDSALYLCASSLWGTGGHGYTFGSGTRLTVV.

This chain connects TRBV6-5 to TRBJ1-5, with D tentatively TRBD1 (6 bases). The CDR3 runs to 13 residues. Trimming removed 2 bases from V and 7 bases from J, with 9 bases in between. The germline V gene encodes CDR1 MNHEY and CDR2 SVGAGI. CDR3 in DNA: TGTGCCAGCAGTTACGCCCAGGGGCAGCCCCAGCATTTT. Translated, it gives CASSYAQGQPQHF.

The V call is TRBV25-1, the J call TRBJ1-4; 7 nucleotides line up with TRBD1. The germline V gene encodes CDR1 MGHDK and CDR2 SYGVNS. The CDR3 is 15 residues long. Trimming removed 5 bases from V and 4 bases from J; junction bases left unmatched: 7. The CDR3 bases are TGTGCCAGCAGTTTCCACAGGGGACTTAATGAAAAACTGTTTTTT. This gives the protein CASSFHRGLNEKLFF.

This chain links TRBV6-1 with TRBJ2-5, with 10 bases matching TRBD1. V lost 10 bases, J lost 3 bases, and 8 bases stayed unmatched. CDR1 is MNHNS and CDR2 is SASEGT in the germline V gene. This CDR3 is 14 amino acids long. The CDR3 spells CATESGTGEETQYF. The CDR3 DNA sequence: TGTGCCACCGAGTCCGGGACAGGGGAAGAGACCCAGTACTTC.